This T cell receptor beta chain was sequenced in a study of shared clonotypes between healthy human individuals. Study as a whole: Per donor, three plates held CD4 naive cells, three held CD4 memory, two held CD8 naive and one held CD8 memory. Study outcomes and limitations: Among non-shared clonotypes, generation probabilities were lower than among those shared by all four donors.

Worth noting for this clone: Antigen unknown.

The CDR3 has 17 residues. With 3 bases removed from V and 5 bases from J, the gap between germline ends came to 19 bases. From germline, CDR1 is LGHNA and CDR2 YSLEER. The split of CD4+ cells yielded CD45RA+ naive and CD45RA-negative memory subsets. In replicate PCRs of sorted subsets, around 200 ng DNA, approximately 30,000 T cell genomes, was used. Some clones are missing from TCRdb's copy, which holds only in-frame ones; the method was immunoSEQ multiplex PCR. The table records about 1.5 million clones, 95% to 97% of them present only once. The TCR originated in a man younger than 40 in good health. The genes are TRBV4-3 and TRBJ2-2; perhaps TRBD1 as D (5 bases). Source material: naive CD4+ T cells sorted from blood. The subset denotes: CD45RA+ positively selected. CDR3 coding DNA: TGCGCCAGCAGCCAGGGAACCGGCAGGGCGATTACCGGGGAGCTGTTTTTT. Translation: CASSQGTGRAITGELFF.